The 30 T cell receptor beta chains presented below share a single source sample, sequenced in a study of graft-versus-host responses after intestinal transplantation (dated by TCRdb to the early 2020s). Interpreted using the paper, the time point label stands for: cells obtained before transplantation from donor or recipient. Library preparation used the immunoSEQ multiplex PCR assay. TCRdb holds this immuneACCESS table with in-frame rearrangements only. Some clones are missing; in checked studies, unresolved V genes explain under half, and the rest has no known cause. This sample is represented by about 120,000 clones; roughly 95% of them were singletons. Of the sample, more than 2.5% is held by the ten largest clones. Antigen specificity for these receptors is unknown. This specimen consisted of unstimulated CD8+ T cells sorted from spleen or lymph node cells, obtained before intestinal transplant. The source of these receptors is a human donor who received an intestinal transplant.

This chain links TRBV27 with TRBJ1-1, with D possibly TRBD1 on 6 matching bases. V lost 5 bases and J lost 4, with 11 bases in between. The germline V gene encodes CDR1 MNHEY and CDR2 SMNVEV (reference sequence). CDR3 length equals 13 residues. The CDR3 loop reads CASSLGGSTEAFF. DNA for the CDR3: TGTGCCAGCAGTCTAGGGGGGAGCACTGAAGCTTTCTTT.

The chain couples TRBV25-1 to TRBJ2-5, with D possibly matching TRBD2 (6 bases). CDR3 length equals 14 residues. V was pared by 5 bases and J by 4 bases, with 14 bases between. The germline V gene has CDR1 MGHDK and CDR2 SYGVNS. As DNA, the CDR3 is TGTGCCAGCAGTTCCTCCGGGGGTCGAGAGACCCAGTACTTC. Amino acids: CASSSSGGRETQYF.

The chain uses TRBV6-4 and TRBJ2-5, with D possibly matching TRBD1 (6 bases). The J call may be faulty, since TRBJ2-7 better matches the DNA end. The CDR3 spans 14 residues. Germline V gene lookup returns CDR1 MRHNA and CDR2 SNTAGT. The DNA for the CDR3 is TGTGCCAGCAGACCCAGACAGGACTCCTACGAGCAGTACTTC. Its protein product is CASRPRQDSYEQYF.

The V call is TRBV19, the J call TRBJ2-7; 10 bases agree with TRBD1. The J segment lost 6 bases and the V segment lost 3 bases, leaving 2 bases of the junction unmatched. The CDR3 has 13 amino acids. In germline, CDR1 is LNHDA, CDR2 SQIVND (reference sequence). The CDR3 protein is CASSMGQGFEQYF. The CDR3 coding sequence is TGTGCCAGTAGTATGGGACAGGGGTTCGAGCAGTACTTC.

The CDR3 is CALHESPGANEQYF. CDR3 nucleotide sequence: TGTGCCCTCCATGAGAGTCCGGGAGCGAACGAGCAGTACTTC. The rearrangement joins TRBV2 to TRBJ2-5; tentative D call: TRBD2 (6 bases). The DNA end is more similar to TRBJ2-7, so the J call may be wrong. CDR1 is SNHLY and CDR2 is FYNNEI in the germline V gene. This CDR3 comprises 14 residues.

The CDR3 DNA is TGTGCCAGCAGTTCCCGGCCGGGACAGGCTCGCCCCGGGCAGTACTTC. Its translation is CASSSRPGQARPGQYF. This rearrangement joins TRBV28 to TRBJ2-7; 8 bases agree with TRBD1. With 4 bases clipped from V and 9 bases from J, the junction kept 17 bases outside the gene matches. Germline V CDR1 and CDR2: MDHEN, SYDVKM. The CDR3 extends over 16 amino acids.

A word on this clone: Its ends do not fully match the called genes, so a read error is possible. The V and J genes are TRBV27 and TRBJ2-1; D unclear. This CDR3 is 12 amino acids long. Germline V CDR1 and CDR2: MNHEY, SMNVEV (reference sequence). CDR3 DNA sequence: TGTGCCAGCAGTTTATCAGACAATAAGCAGTTCTTC. Translating gives CASSLSDNKQFF.

The gene calls are TRBV15 and TRBJ1-3; D might be TRBD1 (5 bases). Germline CDR1 and CDR2: LNHNV and YYDKDF (reference sequence). The CDR3 runs to 16 residues. With 5 bases removed from V and 0 bases from J, the gap between germline ends came to 14 bases. The CDR3 DNA reads as TGTGCCACCAGCCCTCTCGGGGGGAGCTCTGGAAACACCATATATTTT. Protein product: CATSPLGGSSGNTIYF.

The chain recombines TRBV10-2 with TRBJ2-7; D is ambiguous. This CDR3 has 13 amino acids. Trimming shortened V by 0 bases and J by 6 bases, and 9 bases separated the two germline ends. Per the germline V gene, CDR1 is WSHSY and CDR2 is SAAADI. The CDR3: CASSESSLGEQYF. CDR3 nucleotide sequence: TGCGCCAGCAGTGAGTCCAGTCTAGGCGAGCAGTACTTC.

The V call is TRBV6-4, the J call TRBJ2-1; D may be TRBD2 (5 bases). V was clipped by 6 bases and J by 5 bases, with 11 bases between them. The germline V gene encodes CDR1 MRHNA and CDR2 SNTAGT. This CDR3 has 13 amino acids. CDR3 nucleotides: TGTGCCAGCAGCCCCTCGGGGAACAATGAGCAGTTCTTC. Residues: CASSPSGNNEQFF.

The genes are TRBV19 and TRBJ2-1, with 7 bases identical to TRBD1. The CDR3 has 14 residues. The junction had 8 bases not matched to a gene; V was cut back by 7 bases and J by 5 bases. CDR1 is LNHDA, CDR2 SQIVND, per germline (reference sequence). CDR3 sequence reads: CASNWDSDNNEQFF. The DNA for the CDR3 is TGTGCCAGTAACTGGGACAGCGATAACAATGAGCAGTTCTTC.

The chain uses TRBV7-9 and TRBJ2-7; the D call may be TRBD1 or TRBD2 (5 bases each). Trimming removed 1 base from V and 9 bases from J, with 13 bases in between. This CDR3 is built from 13 residues. Germline loops: CDR1 SEHNR, CDR2 FQNEAQ (reference sequence). This CDR3 reads CASSLGLGVGQYF. CDR3 DNA: TGTGCCAGCAGCTTAGGGCTGGGGGTGGGGCAGTACTTC.

The chain is built from TRBV15 and TRBJ2-5, with D possibly TRBD1 on 6 matching bases. The length of the CDR3 is 17 residues. In germline, CDR1 is LNHNV, CDR2 YYDKDF (reference sequence). Trimming took off 2 bases at V and 4 bases at J, with 20 bases between the two ends. Written as DNA, the CDR3 is TGTGCCACCAGCAGATTTCTCGAAGGAGAAGGGGGAGAGACCCAGTACTTC. It codes for CATSRFLEGEGGETQYF.

The chain uses TRBV7-9 and TRBJ2-1; 12 bases are a match to TRBD2. The CDR3 contains 15 residues. Trimming at V came to 0 bases and at J to 8 bases, leaving 2 bases not matched to a gene. CDR1 and CDR2 (germline): SEHNR, FQNEAQ (reference sequence). CDR3 protein: CASSLAGLAGHEQFF. The CDR3 DNA follows: TGTGCCAGCAGCTTAGCTGGACTAGCGGGGCATGAGCAGTTCTTC.

This clone was counted a single time. The chain links TRBV19 to TRBJ1-2; 9 nucleotides agree with TRBD1. Germline CDR1 reads LNHDA; CDR2 reads SQIVND (reference sequence). The J segment lost 4 bases and the V segment lost 7 bases, leaving 7 bases of the junction unmatched. CDR3 length: 14 amino acids. CDR3: CASTPGTGTYGYTF. The CDR3 DNA follows: TGTGCCAGTACGCCGGGGACAGGGACCTATGGCTACACCTTC.

The rearrangement links TRBV4-1 to TRBJ2-1; 9 nucleotides align to TRBD2. Germline CDR1 is MGHRA and CDR2 is YSYEKL. The CDR3 totals 17 residues. After removal of 2 bases from V and 8 bases from J, the junction contained 13 bases not matched to a gene. The CDR3 bases are TGCGCCAGCAGCCAACCTACGACTATAGCGGGAGCGGATGAGCAGTTCTTC. This codes for CASSQPTTIAGADEQFF.

The genes are TRBV11-3 and TRBJ2-7; D unclear. CDR3 length: 13 residues. V was clipped by 5 bases and J by 6 bases, with 14 bases between them. CDR1 SGHNT and CDR2 YENEEA come from the germline V gene. The CDR3 sequence: CASSLTTASEQYF. CDR3 coding DNA: TGTGCCAGCAGCCTGACAACCGCCAGCGAGCAGTACTTC.

The chain is built from TRBV5-1 and TRBJ2-5; D is possibly TRBD1 (6 bases). The J call is doubtful: the DNA matches TRBJ2-7 better. Germline V gene lookup returns CDR1 SGHRS and CDR2 YFSETQ. The CDR3 runs 13 residues. The CDR3 sequence is CASSLEGAYEQYF. As DNA, the CDR3 is TGCGCCAGCAGCTTGGAGGGGGCCTACGAGCAGTACTTC.

The chain couples TRBV2 to TRBJ2-7; the D is unclear. The CDR3 covers 12 residues. Per the germline V gene, CDR1 is SNHLY and CDR2 is FYNNEI. The V and J ends lost 7 bases and 0 bases respectively, with 7 bases between them. The CDR3 DNA reads TGTGCCAGCAACCGCGACTCCTACGAGCAGTACTTC. Protein: CASNRDSYEQYF.

CDR3 protein: CASSPTSGSYNEQFF. In DNA, the CDR3 is TGTGCCAGCAGTCCGACTAGCGGCTCCTACAATGAGCAGTTCTTC. The chain joins TRBV6-5 to TRBJ2-1, with 9 bases that match TRBD2. J gave up 0 bases and V 5 bases, and 2 bases lay outside the gene matches. This CDR3 spans 15 amino acids. CDR1 MNHEY and CDR2 SVGAGI come from the germline V gene.

The chain carries TRBV9 and TRBJ1-1, with TRBD1 as a possible D gene (5 bases). V lost 3 bases to trimming and J lost 6 bases, with 9 bases between them. Per the germline V gene, CDR1 is SGDLS and CDR2 is YYNGEE. The CDR3 runs to 12 residues. Here the CDR3 reads CASSGGRAEAFF. In DNA form, the CDR3 reads TGTGCCAGCAGCGGGGGGAGGGCTGAAGCTTTCTTT.

The chain has TRBV7-8 and TRBJ2-2; a possible D gene is TRBD2 (5 bases). The CDR3 runs to 13 residues. From germline, CDR1 is SGHVS and CDR2 FQNEAQ. The germline V and J ends were trimmed by 8 bases and 5 bases, with 12 bases remaining between them. This CDR3 is CASPGVGTGELFF. The CDR3 coding sequence is TGTGCCAGCCCCGGGGTGGGTACCGGGGAGCTGTTTTTT.

This chain uses TRBV29-1 with TRBJ2-5; the D gene is possibly TRBD2 (6 bases). The CDR3 contains 15 residues. CDR1 is SQVTM and CDR2 is ANQGSEA in the germline V gene. Trimming removed 4 bases from V and 2 bases from J, with 17 bases in between. CDR3 loop: CSVARRGGIQETQYF. In DNA form, the CDR3 reads TGCAGCGTTGCTCGGCGGGGCGGAATTCAAGAGACCCAGTACTTC.

The chain is built from TRBV19 and TRBJ2-1; the D is unclear. CDR1 and CDR2 from the germline V gene are LNHDA and SQIVND (reference sequence). The CDR3 is 16 residues long. V lost 5 bases and J 0 bases, leaving 14 bases between the germline ends. CDR3 nucleotide sequence: TGTGCCAGTAGTCCCTACCCCGGAAGCTCCTACAATGAGCAGTTCTTC. Protein product: CASSPYPGSSYNEQFF.

This chain joins TRBV5-1 and TRBJ2-1; tentatively, D is TRBD1 (5 bases). Trimming stripped 3 bases from V and 7 bases from J, with 8 bases between. The CDR3 loop spans 12 amino acids. Germline CDR1 reads SGHRS; CDR2 reads YFSETQ. CDR3 protein: CASSSQDNEQFF. CDR3 coding DNA: TGCGCCAGCAGCTCACAGGATAATGAGCAGTTCTTC.

The rearrangement links TRBV5-1 to TRBJ2-7; D gene unclear. The CDR3 is made up of 12 amino acids. The germline V gene has CDR1 SGHRS and CDR2 YFSETQ. V lost 1 base and J 5 bases, leaving 7 bases between the germline ends. The CDR3 DNA follows: TGCGCCAGCAGCTTGAGGGATAACGAGCAGTACTTC. The encoded protein is CASSLRDNEQYF.

V is TRBV2 and J is TRBJ2-7, with a tentative D call TRBD1 (6 bases). The germline CDR1 and CDR2 sequences are SNHLY and FYNNEI. The CDR3 is 16 amino acids. V was shortened by 6 bases and J by 3 bases, with 21 bases between the two germline ends. The CDR3 region has the DNA TGTGCCAGCAGAGGAGACAGGCAGAAAGGTGGCTACGAGCAGTACTTC. Protein sequence: CASRGDRQKGGYEQYF.

This clone has just one count. The V gene is TRBV2, the J gene TRBJ2-3; TRBD2 matches at 10 bases. The CDR3 totals 16 residues. With 5 bases clipped from V and 2 bases from J, the junction kept 7 bases outside the gene matches. Germline V gene lookup returns CDR1 SNHLY and CDR2 FYNNEI. The CDR3, as DNA: TGTGCCAGCAGTCCGATAGCGGGAGGTATCACAGATACGCAGTATTTT. It codes for CASSPIAGGITDTQYF.

The chain's CDR3 is CASSHWVDSLAKNIQYF. The DNA of the CDR3 is TGCGCCAGCAGTCATTGGGTCGACAGCCTAGCCAAAAACATTCAGTACTTC. This rearrangement joins TRBV23-1 to TRBJ2-4; TRBD1 might be the D (5 bases). TRBV23-1 belongs to the ORF category, with a function that is uncertain. This CDR3 has 17 amino acids. V dropped 3 bases and J dropped 0 bases, with 15 bases sitting between them.

The chain uses TRBV9 and TRBJ2-1; D tentatively reads TRBD1 or TRBD2 (6 bases each). The germline V gene has CDR1 SGDLS and CDR2 YYNGEE. The CDR3 covers 13 residues. The ends were cut back, 0 bases at V and 10 bases at J, with 11 bases in the middle. For the CDR3, the DNA is TGTGCCAGCAGCGTAGGGGGGGCGAAGGAGCAGTTCTTC. Protein product: CASSVGGAKEQFF.